A single sample is the source of the 32 T cell receptor beta chains below, sequenced in a study of tumor-infiltrating lymphocytes in oesophageal squamous cell carcinoma. MiXCR, applied by TCRdb to the PCR reads, yields one record per CDR3 protein. The sample yields 7,100 or so distinct CDR3 sequences, around 16% seen once. Sequencing was carried out using blood. The receptor set was obtained from a male donor with esophageal squamous cell carcinoma.

In the case of this clonotype: This CDR3 is missing its conserved last phenylalanine or tryptophan, likely due to a read error. The limits of the CDR3 on the DNA are not certain, so only TCRdb's listed CDR3 is given. The chain couples TRBV7-8 to TRBJ2-7; the DNA was not used to check the table's D call, TRBD1. From germline, CDR1 is SGHVS and CDR2 FQNEAQ. The CDR3 spans 17 amino acids, including both terminal residues. The CDR3 reads CASSQGHAALDGYTFGS.

As DNA, the CDR3 is TGTGCCAGCAGCCCCGCCCGGGGGGGAGTGCAAAGTTCACCCCTCCACTTT. It encodes CASSPARGGVQSSPLHF. The chain links TRBV5-6 to TRBJ1-6; D perhaps matches TRBD1 (5 bases). Trimming pared 4 bases from V and 9 bases from J, leaving 23 bases between. Germline loops: CDR1 SGHDT, CDR2 YYEEEE. This CDR3 region has 17 residues.

This clonotype was counted ten times or more. CDR3 sequence: CASSERRRTGQLYGYTF. The DNA of the CDR3 is TGTGCCAGCAGTGAACGGAGGCGGACGGGACAGCTCTATGGCTACACCTTC. The rearrangement joins TRBV6-1 to TRBJ1-2; 7 positions agree with TRBD1. Losses at the gene ends were 2 bases for V and 4 bases for J; bases not matched to a gene: 13. CDR3 length: 17 amino acids. CDR1 and CDR2 from the germline V gene are MNHNS and SASEGT.

A word on this clonotype: A read error is likely, as this CDR3 ends without the conserved phenylalanine or tryptophan. The limits of the CDR3 on the DNA are not certain, so only TCRdb's listed CDR3 is given. The rearrangement uses TRBV10-3 and TRBJ2-5. The CDR3 totals 16 residues, both ends included. Per the germline V gene, CDR1 is ENHRY and CDR2 is SYGVKD. The CDR3 is CAISESTARDGYTFGS.

This clonotype was picked up many times. This chain links TRBV7-8 with TRBJ1-2; 7 nucleotides match TRBD1. Germline CDR1 reads SGHVS; CDR2 reads FQNEAQ. V shed 3 bases, J shed 4 bases, and the junction held 2 bases outside the gene matches. The CDR3 has 13 amino acids. The CDR3 reads CASSFSGGYGYTF. CDR3 nucleotide sequence: TGTGCCAGCAGCTTTTCAGGGGGCTATGGCTACACCTTC.

This chain links TRBV5-1 with TRBJ2-3; D not resolved. V was pared by 0 bases and J by 2 bases, with 10 bases between. CDR1 and CDR2 from the germline V gene are SGHRS and YFSETQ. The CDR3 extends over 15 amino acids. CDR3 amino acids: CASSLETGNTDTQYF. In nucleotides, the CDR3 is TGCGCCAGCAGCTTGGAGACTGGAAACACAGATACGCAGTATTTT.

This clonotype came up many times. The J gene is TRBJ1-5, the V gene TRBV27; D remains unclear. V was trimmed by 6 bases and J by 5 bases, leaving 14 bases between them. Germline CDR1 is MNHEY and CDR2 is SMNVEV (reference sequence). The CDR3 has 14 amino acids. CDR3 sequence reads: CASSRTQVYQPQHF. CDR3 coding DNA: TGTGCCAGCAGCCGTACGCAGGTTTATCAGCCCCAGCATTTT.

In its sample, this clonotype was seen many times. The rearrangement links TRBV11-2 to TRBJ1-4; D not certain. Germline V gene sequence: CDR1 SGHAT, CDR2 FQNNGV. The CDR3 length is 14 residues. Trimming shortened V by 5 bases and J by 8 bases, and 15 bases separated the two germline ends. CDR3 region: CASSLTPATEKLFF. DNA of the CDR3: TGTGCCAGCAGCCTAACACCGGCGACGGAAAAACTGTTTTTT.

In its sample, this clonotype ranks as medium-sized. The gene calls are TRBV6-1 and TRBJ2-7, with D hard to call. Germline V CDR1 and CDR2: MNHNS, SASEGT. V lost 6 bases to trimming and J lost 1 base, with 10 bases between them. The CDR3 length is 13 residues. CDR3 in DNA: TGTGCCAGCAGGGAGAGTGGTTCCTACGAGCAGTACTTC. Translated: CASRESGSYEQYF.

This clonotype showed up many times. The V gene is TRBV12-3 or TRBV12-4, the J gene TRBJ2-2; maybe TRBD1 (5 bases). The V gene lost 3 bases and the J gene lost 6 bases, with 11 bases spanning the gap. The CDR3 is 14 amino acids. The CDR3 reads CASSFQGLAGELFF. Written as DNA, the CDR3 is TGTGCCAGCAGTTTTCAGGGTTTAGCCGGGGAGCTGTTTTTT.

This chain uses TRBV27 with TRBJ2-3; a weak D match, TRBD2 (6 bases). Germline CDR1 reads MNHEY; CDR2 reads SMNVEV (reference sequence). The V end was cut by 5 bases, the J end by 2 bases, with 17 bases between. The CDR3 is 16 residues long. This CDR3 reads CASSPWGDGYTDTQYF. DNA for the CDR3: TGTGCCAGCAGTCCTTGGGGGGACGGGTACACAGATACGCAGTATTTT.

This clonotype has a count of ten or more. The rearrangement uses TRBV4-1 and TRBJ2-1; D is unclear. The CDR3 is 16 residues long. Germline V lookup: CDR1 MGHRA, CDR2 YSYEKL. The V and J ends lost 6 bases and 0 bases respectively, with 15 bases between them. CDR3 in DNA: TGCGCCAGCAGGGTAGCAGTGGGAAGCTCCTACAATGAGCAGTTCTTC. Translation: CASRVAVGSSYNEQFF.

CDR3 sequence: CASLGLPYEQYF. CDR3 nucleotide sequence: TGTGCCAGCCTAGGACTCCCTTACGAGCAGTACTTC. V gene TRBV2 combines with J gene TRBJ2-1, with D tentatively TRBD2 (5 bases). The DNA end is more similar to TRBJ2-7, so the J call may be wrong. CDR1 is SNHLY and CDR2 is FYNNEI in the germline V gene. The CDR3 is 12 residues long.

In the case of this clonotype: Since the CDR3 does not end with the conserved phenylalanine or tryptophan, this likely comes from a read error. It is unclear where the CDR3 begins or ends on the DNA, so no DNA is shown, and the CDR3 is as TCRdb lists it. The chain joins TRBV7-9 to TRBJ2-1; TRBD2, the table's D call, was not compared with the DNA. The germline CDR1 and CDR2 sequences are SEHNR and FQNEAQ (reference sequence). The CDR3 contains 15 residues when both ends are counted. The CDR3 here is CASSFQANSPLHFGN.

The gene calls are TRBV5-6 and TRBJ1-6; 8 nucleotides line up with TRBD1. J was trimmed by 7 bases and V by 3 bases; bases with no gene match: 9. The germline CDR1 and CDR2 sequences are SGHDT and YYEEEE. The CDR3 sequence is 16 residues long. The CDR3 region is CASSSDRVFLNSPLHF. The CDR3 coding sequence is TGTGCCAGCAGCTCGGACAGGGTATTTTTGAATTCACCCCTCCACTTT.

This clonotype came up a few times. The CDR3 loop is CASSSRITGAGSGELFF. The CDR3 coding sequence is TGTGCCAGCAGCTCCCGGATCACAGGGGCGGGCTCCGGGGAGCTGTTTTTT. This rearrangement joins TRBV11-3 to TRBJ2-2, with TRBD1 matching 7 bases. Germline V gene lookup returns CDR1 SGHNT and CDR2 YENEEA. With V trimmed by 4 bases and J by 6 bases, 14 bases remained unmatched. This CDR3 region has 17 residues. Filled out from reference TRBV11-3 and TRBJ2-2, the complete variable domain reads EAGVVQSPRYKIIEKKQPVAFWCNPISGHNTLYWYLQNLGQGPELLIRYENEEAVDDSQLPKDRFSAERLKGVDSTLKIQPAELGDSAVYLCASSSRITGAGSGELFFGEGSRLTVL.

This clonotype was detected once. Relative to the germline gene, one junction end is altered; a read error may explain this. The chain links TRBV12-3 or TRBV12-4 to TRBJ2-4; no definite D call. The CDR3 extends over 12 amino acids. The CDR3 DNA reads TGTGCCAGCAGAATTCCGAACACTGAAGCTTTCTTC. This gives the protein CASRIPNTEAFF.

The chain couples TRBV19 to TRBJ2-6; 9 bases map to TRBD1. The DNA end is a closer match to TRBJ2-7, so the J assignment may be wrong. The CDR3 is 16 residues long. Germline V gives CDR1 LNHDA, CDR2 SQIVND (reference sequence). CDR3 bases: TGTGCCAGTAGTGTATGGGCACAGGGGGCTCACGGCGAGCAGTACTTC. This sequence encodes CASSVWAQGAHGEQYF.

The table lists this clonotype with many counts. V is TRBV6-1 and J is TRBJ1-4; TRBD1 agrees at 7 bases. Germline V CDR1 and CDR2: MNHNS, SASEGT. The CDR3 runs 14 residues. J was trimmed by 4 bases and V by 5 bases; bases with no gene match: 4. The CDR3 DNA is TGTGCCAGCAGTTTCCGGGACAGTAATGAAAAACTGTTTTTT. Translating gives CASSFRDSNEKLFF.

This clonotype was counted ten times or more. The rearrangement links TRBV7-9 to TRBJ1-3, with D possibly TRBD1 on 5 matching bases. Deletions cut 2 bases from V and 3 bases from J, with 11 bases between. From germline, CDR1 is SEHNR and CDR2 FQNEAQ (reference sequence). This CDR3 is built from 15 residues. The CDR3, as DNA: TGTGCCAGCAGCTTATCCCAGGGTGTTGGAAACACCATATATTTT. Its translation: CASSLSQGVGNTIYF.

This clonotype is medium-sized (0.01 to 0.1%) by share. The chain recombines TRBV7-2 with TRBJ1-2, with 10 positions matching TRBD1. Germline CDR1 reads SGHTA; CDR2 reads FQGNSA. V trimming: 5 bases; J trimming: 4 bases; junction bases outside the gene matches: 10. The CDR3 has 16 residues. CDR3 bases: TGTGCCAGCAGCCTAAGACCGGGACAGGGGATCTATGGCTACACCTTC. This codes for CASSLRPGQGIYGYTF.

This clonotype was recorded at least ten times. The chain links TRBV6-1 to TRBJ1-2; D unresolved. Germline CDR1 and CDR2: MNHNS and SASEGT. The V end was cut by 5 bases, the J end by 4 bases, with 20 bases between. The CDR3 totals 16 residues. CDR3 residues: CASSYHSATGGYGYTF. The CDR3 DNA sequence: TGTGCCAGCAGTTATCATTCGGCTACTGGAGGCTATGGCTACACCTTC.

By proportion, this clonotype is medium-sized (0.01 to 0.1%). This chain uses TRBV12-3 or TRBV12-4 with TRBJ1-1, with D possibly matching TRBD1 (5 bases). This CDR3 contains 14 residues. V lost 6 bases, J lost 0 bases, and 11 bases lay in between. The CDR3 bases are TGTGCCAGCAGGACAGAACTCATGAACACTGAAGCTTTCTTT. This encodes CASRTELMNTEAFF.

A word on this clonotype: This likely comes from a read error, as the CDR3 has no conserved phenylalanine or tryptophan at its end. The genes are TRBV10-3 and TRBJ2-1; 12 nucleotides align to TRBD1. There are 17 residues in the CDR3. Germline values: CDR1 ENHRY, CDR2 SYGVKD. CDR3: CVISESLGTGGYNEQFS. DNA of the CDR3: TGTGTCATCAGTGAGTCGTTAGGGACAGGGGGCTATAATGAGCAGTTCTCC.

The chain employs TRBV23-1 and TRBJ1-2; 7 nucleotides match TRBD1. TRBV23-1 is annotated as an ORF whose role is uncertain. The CDR3 is 14 residues long. Losses at the gene ends were 4 bases for V and 4 bases for J; bases not matched to a gene: 6. Here the CDR3 DNA reads TGCGCCAGCAGTCTCATCGAGGGGGCCTATGGCTACACCTTC. This gives the protein CASSLIEGAYGYTF.

The V and J genes are TRBV11-2 and TRBJ2-1; D gene uncertain. V lost 1 base, J lost 12 bases, and 31 bases lay in between. Germline CDR1 and CDR2: SGHAT and FQNNGV. CDR3 length equals 19 residues. The CDR3 here is CASSLGVVWGTADTDTQFF. CDR3 nucleotide sequence: TGTGCCAGCAGCTTAGGTGTAGTTTGGGGAACCGCCGACACAGATACGCAGTTCTTC.

This clonotype was seen ten or more times. This sequence joins TRBV19 and TRBJ1-5, with D perhaps matching TRBD1 (6 bases). Trimming took off 3 bases at V and 0 bases at J, with 12 bases between the two ends. CDR1 is LNHDA, CDR2 SQIVND, per germline (reference sequence). The CDR3 is 16 amino acids. CDR3: CASSISRTVSNQPQHF. The CDR3, as DNA: TGTGCCAGTAGTATTTCCCGGACAGTTAGCAATCAGCCCCAGCATTTT.

Many counts were recorded for this clonotype. The rearrangement joins TRBV12-3 or TRBV12-4 to TRBJ1-2; D gene unclear. The CDR3 sequence is 13 residues long. Trimming took off 6 bases at V and 5 bases at J, with 13 bases between the two ends. CDR3: CASSLKPWYGYTF. The CDR3 DNA reads as TGTGCCAGCAGCCTCAAGCCGTGGTATGGCTACACCTTC.

Regarding this clonotype: The final CDR3 position lacks the conserved phenylalanine or tryptophan, pointing to a likely read error. The DNA is omitted, as the CDR3 cannot be located on it reliably, and the CDR3 follows TCRdb's listing. The chain carries TRBV11-2 and TRBJ2-3; the D call in the table, TRBD1, was not verified against the DNA. The CDR3 is 16 residues long, counting both termini. Germline V gene sequence: CDR1 SGHAT, CDR2 FQNNGV. This CDR3 reads CASSLLQGDHEQFFGP.

By proportion, this clonotype is medium-sized. The rearrangement joins TRBV7-2 to TRBJ1-5, with D possibly being TRBD1 (5 bases). The CDR3 covers 15 residues. Per germline, CDR1 SGHTA and CDR2 FQGNSA. The germline V and J ends were trimmed by 6 bases and 2 bases, with 14 bases remaining between them. The CDR3 sequence is CASSLQGFGNQPQHF. CDR3 coding DNA: TGTGCCAGCAGTTTGCAGGGTTTTGGCAATCAGCCCCAGCATTTT.

This clonotype was seen at least ten times. V is TRBV10-2 and J is TRBJ1-2; no firm D call. The V gene's germline CDR1 is WSHSY and CDR2 SAAADI. This CDR3 spans 14 amino acids. The ends were cut back, 3 bases at V and 4 bases at J, with 12 bases in the middle. The CDR3 spells CASSDIGKVYGYTF. The CDR3 nucleotides read TGCGCCAGCAGTGATATCGGGAAGGTCTATGGCTACACCTTC.

This clonotype came up a few times. This chain connects TRBV5-4 to TRBJ1-2; TRBD1 matches 8 bases. The CDR3 is made up of 15 amino acids. Germline lookup yields CDR1 SGHNT and CDR2 YYREEE (reference sequence). J lost 8 bases, V lost 4 bases, and 13 bases had no gene match. CDR3 bases: TGTGCCAGCAGCGCACCGGGACAGGATGTGGGGGGCTACACCTTC. This gives the protein CASSAPGQDVGGYTF. Full variable domain (missing parts from reference TRBV5-4 and TRBJ1-2): ETGVTQSPTHLIKTRGQQVTLRCSSQSGHNTVSWYQQALGQGPQFIFQYYREEENGRGNFPPRFSGLQFPNYSSELNVNALELDDSALYLCASSAPGQDVGGYTFGSGTRLTVV.